The rows below give T cell receptor beta chains drawn from one sample of a study of control samples from healthy donors and cancer patients. TCRdb keeps only in-frame clones here, not all; method: immunoSEQ multiplex PCR. The profile shows under 200,000 clones, 91% of them singletons. Sequences were obtained from blood. These receptors all stem from a woman in her twenties or thirties in good health. Both conserved end residues are part of each CDR3. The D gene is left open where the match is weak. Some rows mark clone size as missing; the rest say once, few, many or name a class of expanded clone.

size	V	J	D	CDR3	DNA
-	TRBV2	TRBJ1-2	-	CASSDFRELNYGYTF	TGTGCCAGCAGTGATTTCCGGGAATTGAACTATGGCTACACCTTC
-	TRBV18	TRBJ1-5	-	CASSPGGYQPQHF	TGTGCCAGCTCACCGGGGGGTTATCAGCCCCAGCATTTT
few	TRBV7-7	TRBJ2-2	TRBD2	CASGLAGVGGELFF	TGTGCTAGCGGGCTAGCGGGAGTCGGCGGGGAGCTGTTTTTT
-	TRBV7-3	TRBJ2-3	TRBD1	CASSLTGGPTDTQYF	TGTGCCAGCAGCTTAACAGGGGGCCCCACAGATACGCAGTATTTT
-	TRBV6-2/TRBV6-3	TRBJ1-2	-	CASSYGGYGYTF	TGTGCCAGCAGTTACGGGGGCTATGGCTACACCTTC
-	TRBV7-2	TRBJ2-6	TRBD1	CASSLRDRVPGANVLTF	TGTGCCAGCAGCTTACGGGACAGGGTCCCTGGGGCCAACGTCCTGACTTTC
-	TRBV27	TRBJ2-1	TRBD2	CASRKPGLAGVNEQFF	TGTGCCAGCAGGAAACCGGGACTAGCGGGGGTAAATGAGCAGTTCTTC
-	TRBV12-3/TRBV12-4	TRBJ2-7	TRBD1	CASRGTGNYEQYF	TGTGCCAGCAGGGGGACAGGGAACTACGAGCAGTACTTC
once	TRBV7-2	TRBJ2-1	TRBD2	CASSPQAGSYNEQFF	TGTGCCAGCAGCCCTCAAGCGGGGTCCTACAATGAGCAGTTCTTC
-	TRBV30	TRBJ1-1	-	CAWTRMYTEAFF	TGTGCCTGGACTCGGATGTACACTGAAGCTTTCTTT
once	TRBV20-1	TRBJ2-3	-	CSASWGTDTQYF	TGCAGTGCTAGTTGGGGCACAGATACGCAGTATTTT
-	TRBV29-1	TRBJ1-5	-	CSVGNQPQHF	TGCAGCGTTGGCAATCAGCCCCAGCATTTT
-	TRBV11-3	TRBJ1-1	-	CASSLEGGVMNTEAFF	TGTGCCAGCAGCTTAGAGGGGGGTGTGATGAACACTGAAGCTTTCTTT
-	TRBV5-1	TRBJ2-7	TRBD2	CASSPSGSYLSEQYF	TGCGCCAGCAGCCCTAGCGGGAGTTATCTCTCCGAGCAGTACTTC
-	TRBV5-4	TRBJ2-1	TRBD2	CASSRGLAASYNEQFF	TGTGCCAGCAGCAGGGGACTAGCGGCCTCCTACAATGAGCAGTTCTTC
-	TRBV5-5	TRBJ2-7	-	CASSLMSSDASYEQYF	TGTGCCAGCAGCTTGATGTCTAGCGATGCCTCCTACGAGCAGTACTTC
-	TRBV5-8	TRBJ2-1	-	CASSLEAYNEQFF	TGTGCCAGCAGCTTGGAAGCCTACAATGAGCAGTTCTTC
-	TRBV4-2	TRBJ2-6	-	CASSQDMDSSGANVLTF	TGTGCCAGCAGCCAAGATATGGACAGCTCTGGGGCCAACGTCCTGACTTTC
-	TRBV28	TRBJ1-3	TRBD1	CASQTGGYGNTIYF	TGTGCCAGTCAGACAGGGGGCTATGGAAACACCATATATTTT
-	TRBV19	TRBJ1-1	TRBD1	CASSGQGAGTEAFF	TGTGCCAGTAGCGGACAGGGGGCTGGAACTGAAGCTTTCTTT
once	TRBV5-5	TRBJ1-3	-	CASSLTGTDTIYF	TGTGCCAGCAGCTTAACAGGGACGGACACCATATATTTT
few	TRBV6-5	TRBJ1-1	-	CASSYSGGTEAFF	TGTGCCAGCAGTTACTCGGGGGGCACTGAAGCTTTCTTT
-	TRBV18	TRBJ1-5	-	CASSPGGYQPQHF	TGTGCCAGCTCACCCGGGGGGTATCAGCCCCAGCATTTT
-	TRBV9	TRBJ1-6	TRBD1	CASSANPGTVNSPLHF	TGTGCCAGCAGCGCGAACCCCGGGACAGTGAATTCACCCCTCCACTTT
-	TRBV2	TRBJ2-3	-	CASSEAGDTQYF	TGTGCCAGCAGTGAAGCGGGGGATACGCAGTATTTT
-	TRBV24-1	TRBJ1-5	TRBD1	CATFGQGHQPQHF	TGTGCCACCTTTGGACAGGGGCATCAGCCCCAGCATTTT
-	TRBV28	TRBJ2-1	-	CASSLPRFRNYNEQFF	TGTGCCAGCAGTTTACCCCGTTTTCGAAACTACAATGAGCAGTTCTTC
-	TRBV5-1	TRBJ2-7	TRBD2	CASSLVAGSYEQYF	TGCGCCAGCAGCTTGGTAGCGGGGAGCTACGAGCAGTACTTC
-	TRBV2	TRBJ2-5	-	CASSAGHQETQYF	TGTGCCAGCAGTGCGGGACATCAAGAGACCCAGTACTTC
few	TRBV4-2	TRBJ2-1	TRBD2	CASSQTSGSYNEQFF	TGTGCCAGCAGCCAGACTAGCGGCTCCTACAATGAGCAGTTCTTC
-	TRBV23-1	TRBJ1-2	-	CASSQSQGSNYGYTF	TGCGCCAGCAGTCAATCCCAGGGCTCTAACTATGGCTACACCTTC
-	TRBV27	TRBJ2-3	TRBD2	CASSPGLAGGTQYF	TGTGCCAGCAGTCCCGGACTAGCGGGAGGTACGCAGTATTTT
-	TRBV6-2/TRBV6-3	TRBJ2-3	-	CASSYGSDTDTQYF	TGTGCCAGCAGTTACGGAAGCGACACAGATACGCAGTATTTT
-	TRBV7-3	TRBJ1-5	-	CASSLTGSNQPQHF	TGTGCCAGCAGCTTAACTGGCAGCAATCAGCCCCAGCATTTT
-	TRBV5-5	TRBJ1-2	TRBD1	CASSLAGTGGSNYGYTF	TGTGCCAGCAGCTTAGCCGGGACAGGGGGATCCAACTATGGCTACACCTTC
-	TRBV5-1	TRBJ1-4	-	CASSLEGSPEKLFF	TGCGCCAGCAGCTTGGAGGGGTCTCCTGAAAAACTGTTTTTT
-	TRBV19	TRBJ1-5	-	CASSILAAGHQPQHF	TGTGCCAGTAGTATATTGGCAGCTGGACATCAGCCCCAGCATTTT
-	TRBV7-9	TRBJ2-7	TRBD2	CASSPLLAGLTYEQYF	TGTGCCAGCAGCCCATTACTAGCGGGGCTAACCTACGAGCAGTACTTC
-	TRBV21-1	TRBJ2-3	-	CASSKLRDPPTDTQYF	TGTGCCAGCAGCAAGCTTCGGGACCCCCCCACAGATACGCAGTATTTT
-	TRBV5-6	TRBJ1-5	-	CASSLGVSNQPQHF	TGTGCCAGCAGCTTGGGGGTTAGCAATCAGCCCCAGCATTTT
-	TRBV5-8	TRBJ2-1	TRBD1	CASNRDRSSYNEQFF	TGTGCCAGCAATCGGGACAGAAGCTCCTACAATGAGCAGTTCTTC
-	TRBV25-1	TRBJ1-6	TRBD1	CASSEPGTGTYNSPLHF	TGTGCCAGCAGTGAACCTGGGACAGGGACCTATAATTCACCCCTCCACTTT
-	TRBV14	TRBJ1-2	TRBD1	CASSQNRGWGYTF	TGTGCCAGCAGCCAAAACAGGGGCTGGGGCTACACCTTC